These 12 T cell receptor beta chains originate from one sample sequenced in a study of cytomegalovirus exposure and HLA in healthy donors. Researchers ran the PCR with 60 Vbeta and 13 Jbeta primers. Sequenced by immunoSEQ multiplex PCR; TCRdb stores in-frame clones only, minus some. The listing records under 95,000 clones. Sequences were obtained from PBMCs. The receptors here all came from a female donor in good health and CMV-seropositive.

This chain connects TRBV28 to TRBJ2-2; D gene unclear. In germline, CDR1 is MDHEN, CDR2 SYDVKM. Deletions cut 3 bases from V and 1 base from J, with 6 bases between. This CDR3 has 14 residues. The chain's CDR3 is CASSLRQNTGELFF. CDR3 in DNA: TGTGCCAGCAGTTTGAGACAGAACACCGGGGAGCTGTTTTTT.

CDR3 in amino acids: CASSFGGPPDTQYF. The CDR3 DNA reads TGCGCCAGCAGCTTCGGCGGGCCCCCAGATACGCAGTATTTT. This chain uses TRBV5-1 with TRBJ2-3, with D possibly TRBD2 on 5 matching bases. This CDR3 comprises 14 residues. V was shortened by 2 bases and J by 4 bases, with 11 bases between the two germline ends. Germline assignment: CDR1 SGHRS and CDR2 YFSETQ.

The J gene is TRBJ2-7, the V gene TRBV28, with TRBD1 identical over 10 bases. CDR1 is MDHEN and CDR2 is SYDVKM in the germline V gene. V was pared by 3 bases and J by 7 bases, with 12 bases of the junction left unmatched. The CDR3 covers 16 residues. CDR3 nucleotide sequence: TGTGCCAGCAGTTTGGTACCCGGGACAGGGGCGATAGAGCAGTACTTC. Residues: CASSLVPGTGAIEQYF.

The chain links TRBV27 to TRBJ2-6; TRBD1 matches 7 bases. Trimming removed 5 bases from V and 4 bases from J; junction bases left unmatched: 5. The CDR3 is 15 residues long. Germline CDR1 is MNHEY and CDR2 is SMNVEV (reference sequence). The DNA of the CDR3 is TGTGCCAGCAGTCATGACAGGGTCGGGGCCAACGTCCTGACTTTC. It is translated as CASSHDRVGANVLTF.

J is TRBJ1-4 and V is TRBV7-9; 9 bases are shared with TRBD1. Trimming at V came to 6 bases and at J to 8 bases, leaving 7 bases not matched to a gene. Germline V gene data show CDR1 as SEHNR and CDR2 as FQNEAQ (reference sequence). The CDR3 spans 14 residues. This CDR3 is CASREGQGTEKLFF. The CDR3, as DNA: TGTGCCAGCAGGGAGGGACAGGGAACCGAAAAACTGTTTTTT. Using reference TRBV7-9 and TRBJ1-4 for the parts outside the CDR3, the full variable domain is DTGVSQNPRHKITKRGQNVTFRCDPISEHNRLYWYRQTLGQGPEFLTYFQNEAQLEKSRLLSDRFSAERPKGSFSTLEIQRTEQGDSAMYLCASREGQGTEKLFFGSGTQLSVL.

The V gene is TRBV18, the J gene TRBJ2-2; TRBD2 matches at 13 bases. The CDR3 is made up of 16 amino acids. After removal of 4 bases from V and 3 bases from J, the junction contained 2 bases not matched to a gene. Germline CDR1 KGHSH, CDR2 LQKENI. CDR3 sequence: CASSQGLAGDTGELFF. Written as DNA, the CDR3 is TGTGCCAGCTCACAAGGACTAGCGGGAGACACCGGGGAGCTGTTTTTT.

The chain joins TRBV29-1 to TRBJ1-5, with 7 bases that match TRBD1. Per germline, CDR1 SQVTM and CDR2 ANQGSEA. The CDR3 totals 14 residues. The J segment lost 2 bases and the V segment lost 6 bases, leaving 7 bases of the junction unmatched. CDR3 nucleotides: TGCAGCGTCGCCAGGGGGATAGGCAATCAGCCCCAGCATTTT. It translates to CSVARGIGNQPQHF.

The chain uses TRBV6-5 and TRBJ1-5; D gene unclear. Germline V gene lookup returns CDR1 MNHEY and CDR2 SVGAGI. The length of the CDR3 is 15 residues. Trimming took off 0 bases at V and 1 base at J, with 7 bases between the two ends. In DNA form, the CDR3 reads TGTGCCAGCAGTTACTCGAGTTTAAGCAATCAGCCCCAGCATTTT. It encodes CASSYSSLSNQPQHF.

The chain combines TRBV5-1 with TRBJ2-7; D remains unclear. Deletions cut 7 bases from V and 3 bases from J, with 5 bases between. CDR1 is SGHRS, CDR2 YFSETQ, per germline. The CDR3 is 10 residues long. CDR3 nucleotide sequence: TGCGCCAGCTGTCTCTACGAGCAGTACTTC. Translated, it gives CASCLYEQYF.

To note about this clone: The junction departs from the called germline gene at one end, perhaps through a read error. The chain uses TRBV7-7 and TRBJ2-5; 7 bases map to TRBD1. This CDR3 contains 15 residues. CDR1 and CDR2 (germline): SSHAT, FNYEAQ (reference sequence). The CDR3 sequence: CASSALQGSQETQYF. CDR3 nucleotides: TGTGCTAGCAGCGCGTTACAGGGGTCCCAAGAGACCCAGTACTTC.

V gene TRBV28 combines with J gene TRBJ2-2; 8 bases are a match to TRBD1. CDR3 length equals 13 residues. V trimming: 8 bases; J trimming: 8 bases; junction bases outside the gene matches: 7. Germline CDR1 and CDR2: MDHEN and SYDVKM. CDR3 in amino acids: CASGGQDVGELFF. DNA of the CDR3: TGTGCCAGCGGGGGACAGGATGTTGGGGAGCTGTTTTTT.

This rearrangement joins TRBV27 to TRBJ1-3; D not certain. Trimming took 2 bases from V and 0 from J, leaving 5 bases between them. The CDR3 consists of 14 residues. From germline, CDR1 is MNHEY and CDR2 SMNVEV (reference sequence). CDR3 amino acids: CASSLSRSGNTIYF. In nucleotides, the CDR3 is TGTGCCAGCAGTTTAAGCCGCTCTGGAAACACCATATATTTT.